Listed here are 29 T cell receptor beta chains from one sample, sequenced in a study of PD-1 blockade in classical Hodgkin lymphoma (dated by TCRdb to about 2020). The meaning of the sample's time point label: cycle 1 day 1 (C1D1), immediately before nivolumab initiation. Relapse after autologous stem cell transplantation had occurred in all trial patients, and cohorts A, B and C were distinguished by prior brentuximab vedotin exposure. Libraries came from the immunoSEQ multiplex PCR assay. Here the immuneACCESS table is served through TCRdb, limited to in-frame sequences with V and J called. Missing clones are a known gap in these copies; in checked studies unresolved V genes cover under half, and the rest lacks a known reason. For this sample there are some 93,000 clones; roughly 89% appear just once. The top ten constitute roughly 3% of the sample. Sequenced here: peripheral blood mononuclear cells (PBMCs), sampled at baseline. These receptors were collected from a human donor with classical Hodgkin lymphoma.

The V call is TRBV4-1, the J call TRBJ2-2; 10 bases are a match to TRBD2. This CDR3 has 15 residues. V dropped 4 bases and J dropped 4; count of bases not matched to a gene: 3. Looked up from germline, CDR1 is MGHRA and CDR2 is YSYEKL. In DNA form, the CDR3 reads TGCGCCAGCAGCCCGGGACTAGCGAGCACCGGGGAGCTGTTTTTT. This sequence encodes CASSPGLASTGELFF.

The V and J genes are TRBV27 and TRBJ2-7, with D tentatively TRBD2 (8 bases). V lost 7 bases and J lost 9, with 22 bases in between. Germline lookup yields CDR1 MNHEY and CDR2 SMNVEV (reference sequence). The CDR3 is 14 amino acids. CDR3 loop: CASKPSGSNRGQYF. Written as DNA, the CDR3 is TGTGCCAGCAAGCCCAGCGGGAGCAACAGGGGGCAGTACTTC.

CDR3 region: CASSFGQPFGYGYTF. CDR3 coding DNA: TGTGCCAGCAGTTTCGGACAGCCTTTCGGCTATGGCTACACCTTC. The rearrangement joins TRBV27 to TRBJ1-2; the D gene is possibly TRBD1 (6 bases). Trimming left V 3 bases short and J 4 bases short, with 15 bases between. The CDR3 runs 15 residues. Germline loops: CDR1 MNHEY, CDR2 SMNVEV (reference sequence).

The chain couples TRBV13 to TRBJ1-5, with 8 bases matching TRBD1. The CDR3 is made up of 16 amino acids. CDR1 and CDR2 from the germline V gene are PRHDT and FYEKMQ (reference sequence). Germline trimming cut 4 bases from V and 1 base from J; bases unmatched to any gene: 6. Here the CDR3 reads CASSSTTGVSNQPQHF. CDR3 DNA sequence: TGTGCCAGCAGCTCGACGACAGGGGTGAGCAATCAGCCCCAGCATTTT. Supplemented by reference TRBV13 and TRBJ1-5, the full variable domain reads AAGVIQSPRHLIKEKRETATLKCYPIPRHDTVYWYQQGPGQDPQFLISFYEKMQSDKGSIPDRFSAQQFSDYHSELNMSSLELGDSALYFCASSSTTGVSNQPQHFGDGTRLSIL.

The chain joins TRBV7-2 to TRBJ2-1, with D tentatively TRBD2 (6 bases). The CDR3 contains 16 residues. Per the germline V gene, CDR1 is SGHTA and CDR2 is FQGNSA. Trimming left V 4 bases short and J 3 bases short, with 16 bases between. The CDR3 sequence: CASSSRSSGYYNEQFF. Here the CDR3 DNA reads TGTGCCAGCAGCTCACGCTCCAGCGGGTACTACAATGAGCAGTTCTTC.

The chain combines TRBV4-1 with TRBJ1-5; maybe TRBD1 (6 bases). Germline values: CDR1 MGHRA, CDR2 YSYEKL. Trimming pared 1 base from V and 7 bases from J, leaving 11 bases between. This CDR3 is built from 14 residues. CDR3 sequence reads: CASSQVGAGQPQHF. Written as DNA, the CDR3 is TGCGCCAGCAGCCAAGTGGGGGCGGGACAGCCCCAGCATTTT.

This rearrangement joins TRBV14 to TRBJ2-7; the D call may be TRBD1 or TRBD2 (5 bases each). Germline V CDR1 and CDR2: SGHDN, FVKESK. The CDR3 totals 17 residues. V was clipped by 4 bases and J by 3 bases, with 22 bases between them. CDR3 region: CASSPFGAGRMHYEQYF. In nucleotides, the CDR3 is TGTGCCAGCAGCCCTTTTGGGGCAGGGAGAATGCACTACGAGCAGTACTTC.

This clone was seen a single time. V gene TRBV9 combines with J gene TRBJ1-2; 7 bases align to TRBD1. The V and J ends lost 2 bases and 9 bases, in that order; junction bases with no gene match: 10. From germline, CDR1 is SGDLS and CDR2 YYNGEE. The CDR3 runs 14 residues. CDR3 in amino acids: CASSVRTGPPSYTF. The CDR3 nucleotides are TGTGCCAGCAGCGTTCGGACAGGTCCTCCAAGCTACACCTTC.

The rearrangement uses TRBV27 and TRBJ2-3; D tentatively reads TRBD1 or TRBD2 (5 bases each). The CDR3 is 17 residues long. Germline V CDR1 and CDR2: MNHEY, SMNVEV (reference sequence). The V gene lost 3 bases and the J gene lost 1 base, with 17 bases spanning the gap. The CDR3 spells CASSLGPQGSGTDTQYF. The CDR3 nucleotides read TGTGCCAGCAGTTTGGGGCCTCAGGGTAGCGGCACAGATACGCAGTATTTT.

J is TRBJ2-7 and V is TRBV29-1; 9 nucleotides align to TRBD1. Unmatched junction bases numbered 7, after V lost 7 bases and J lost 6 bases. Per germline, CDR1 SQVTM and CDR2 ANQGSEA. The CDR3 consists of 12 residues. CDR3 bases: TGCAGCGCCCGGGACAGGGTAAGCGAGCAGTACTTC. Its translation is CSARDRVSEQYF.

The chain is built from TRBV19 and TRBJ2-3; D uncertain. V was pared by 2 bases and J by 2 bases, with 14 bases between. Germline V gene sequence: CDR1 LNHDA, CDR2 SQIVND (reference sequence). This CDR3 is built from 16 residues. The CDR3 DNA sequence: TGTGCCAGTAGTATACGGTTACCTCTCGTCACAGATACGCAGTATTTT. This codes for CASSIRLPLVTDTQYF. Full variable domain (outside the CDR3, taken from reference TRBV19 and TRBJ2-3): DGGITQSPKYLFRKEGQNVTLSCEQNLNHDAMYWYRQDPGQGLRLIYYSQIVNDFQKGDIAEGYSVSREKKESFPLTVTSAQKNPTAFYLCASSIRLPLVTDTQYFGPGTRLTVL.

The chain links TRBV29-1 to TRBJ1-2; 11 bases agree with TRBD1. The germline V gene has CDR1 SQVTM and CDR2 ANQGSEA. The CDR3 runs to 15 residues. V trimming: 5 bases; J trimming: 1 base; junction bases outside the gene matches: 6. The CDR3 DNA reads TGCAGCGTTCTGGGACAGGGGGACCTTAACTATGGCTACACCTTC. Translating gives CSVLGQGDLNYGYTF.

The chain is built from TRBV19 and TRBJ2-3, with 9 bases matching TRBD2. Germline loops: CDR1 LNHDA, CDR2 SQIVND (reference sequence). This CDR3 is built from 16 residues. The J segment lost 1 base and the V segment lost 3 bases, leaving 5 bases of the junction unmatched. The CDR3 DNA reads TGTGCCAGTAGTATCAGACTAGCGGCCCGCACAGATACGCAGTATTTT. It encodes CASSIRLAARTDTQYF.

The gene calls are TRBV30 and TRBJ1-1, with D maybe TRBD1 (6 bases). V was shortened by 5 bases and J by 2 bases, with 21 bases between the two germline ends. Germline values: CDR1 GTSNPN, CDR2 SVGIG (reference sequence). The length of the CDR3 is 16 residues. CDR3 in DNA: TGTGCCTGGGGGCTCCTCCACGGGGACAAAAACACTGAAGCTTTCTTT. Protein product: CAWGLLHGDKNTEAFF.

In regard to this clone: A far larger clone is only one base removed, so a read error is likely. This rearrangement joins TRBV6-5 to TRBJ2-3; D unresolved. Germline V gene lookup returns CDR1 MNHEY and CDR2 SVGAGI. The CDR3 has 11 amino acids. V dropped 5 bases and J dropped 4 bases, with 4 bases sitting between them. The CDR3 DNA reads TGTGCCAGCAGTCAGTCAGATACGCAGTATTTT. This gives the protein CASSQSDTQYF.

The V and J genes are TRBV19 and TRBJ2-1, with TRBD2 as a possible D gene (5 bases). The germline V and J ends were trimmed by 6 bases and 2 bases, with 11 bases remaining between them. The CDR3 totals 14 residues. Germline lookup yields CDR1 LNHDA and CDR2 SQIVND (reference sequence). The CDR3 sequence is CASSTPGTYNEQFF. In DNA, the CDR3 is TGTGCCAGTAGCACCCCCGGGACCTACAATGAGCAGTTCTTC.

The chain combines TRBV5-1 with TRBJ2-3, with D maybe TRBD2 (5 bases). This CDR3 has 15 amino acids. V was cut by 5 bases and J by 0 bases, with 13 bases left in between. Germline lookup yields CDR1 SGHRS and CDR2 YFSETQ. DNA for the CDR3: TGCGCCAGCAGTCCGGGGTTAACAAGCACAGATACGCAGTATTTT. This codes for CASSPGLTSTDTQYF.

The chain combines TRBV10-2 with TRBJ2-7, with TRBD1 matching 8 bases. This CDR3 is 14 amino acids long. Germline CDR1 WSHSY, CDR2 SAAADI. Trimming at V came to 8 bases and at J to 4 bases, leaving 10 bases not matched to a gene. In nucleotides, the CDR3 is TGCGCCAGCCGCAACAGGGGGGTAGGTTACGAGCAGTACTTC. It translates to CASRNRGVGYEQYF.

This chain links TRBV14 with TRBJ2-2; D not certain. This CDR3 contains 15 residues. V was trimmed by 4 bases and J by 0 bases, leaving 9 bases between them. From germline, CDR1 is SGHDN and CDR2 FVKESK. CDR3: CASSRHSANTGELFF. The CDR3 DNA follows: TGTGCCAGCAGCCGGCACAGCGCGAACACCGGGGAGCTGTTTTTT.

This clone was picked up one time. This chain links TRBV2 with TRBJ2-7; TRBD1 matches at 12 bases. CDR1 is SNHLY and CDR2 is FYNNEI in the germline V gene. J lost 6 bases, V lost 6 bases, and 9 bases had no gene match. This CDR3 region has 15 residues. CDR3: CASRLPGQGAAEQYF. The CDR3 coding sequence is TGTGCCAGCAGGCTCCCGGGACAGGGGGCAGCCGAGCAGTACTTC.

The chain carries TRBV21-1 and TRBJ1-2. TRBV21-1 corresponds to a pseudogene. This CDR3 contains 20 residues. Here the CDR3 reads CASSKAGEGLGGLGIWGYTF. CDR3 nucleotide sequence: TGTGCCAGCAGCAAAGCCGGGGAAGGACTTGGGGGACTTGGGATCTGGGGCTACACCTTC.

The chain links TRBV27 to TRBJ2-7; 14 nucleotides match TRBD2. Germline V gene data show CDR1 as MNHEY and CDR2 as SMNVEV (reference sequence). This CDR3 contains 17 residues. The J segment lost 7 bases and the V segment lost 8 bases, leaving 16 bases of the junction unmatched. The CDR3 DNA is TGTGCCAGCCTCAAAACCAATCCGGGACTAGCGGGAGAGGAGCAGTACTTC. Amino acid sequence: CASLKTNPGLAGEEQYF.

This chain's CDR3 is CASIKGTSGYEQYF. CDR3 sequence (DNA): TGTGCCAGCATTAAAGGGACTAGCGGCTACGAGCAGTACTTC. V gene TRBV5-4 combines with J gene TRBJ2-7; 11 positions agree with TRBD2. The V and J ends lost 6 bases and 3 bases, in that order; junction bases with no gene match: 5. Germline V CDR1 and CDR2: SGHNT, YYREEE (reference sequence). The CDR3 has 14 residues.

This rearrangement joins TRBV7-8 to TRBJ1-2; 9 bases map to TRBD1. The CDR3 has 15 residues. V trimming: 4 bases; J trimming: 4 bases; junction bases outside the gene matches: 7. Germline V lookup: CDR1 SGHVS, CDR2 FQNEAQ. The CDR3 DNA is TGTGCCAGCAGCTCCGGGACAGGGCCTGGCTATGGCTACACCTTC. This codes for CASSSGTGPGYGYTF.

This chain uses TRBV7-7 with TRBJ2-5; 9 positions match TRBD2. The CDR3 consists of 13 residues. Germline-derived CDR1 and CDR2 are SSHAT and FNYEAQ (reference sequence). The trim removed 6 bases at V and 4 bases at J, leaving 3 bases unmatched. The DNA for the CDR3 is TGTGCCAGCAGTCGCGGGGGGGGAGAGACCCAGTACTTC. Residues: CASSRGGGETQYF.

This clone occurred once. This CDR3 is CASSAGQVSFF. CDR3 sequence (DNA): TGTGCCAGCAGTGCCGGACAGGTGTCTTTCTTT. The rearrangement joins TRBV6-1 to TRBJ1-1; 7 nucleotides line up with TRBD1. The CDR3 covers 11 residues. Germline trimming cut 4 bases from V and 12 bases from J; bases unmatched to any gene: 5. The germline V gene has CDR1 MNHNS and CDR2 SASEGT.

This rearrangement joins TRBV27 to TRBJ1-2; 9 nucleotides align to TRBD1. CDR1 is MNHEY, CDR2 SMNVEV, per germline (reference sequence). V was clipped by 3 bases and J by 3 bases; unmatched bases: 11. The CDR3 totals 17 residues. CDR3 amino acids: CASSFRGRTGVDYGYTF. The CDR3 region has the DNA TGTGCCAGCAGTTTTAGGGGAAGGACAGGGGTGGACTATGGCTACACCTTC.

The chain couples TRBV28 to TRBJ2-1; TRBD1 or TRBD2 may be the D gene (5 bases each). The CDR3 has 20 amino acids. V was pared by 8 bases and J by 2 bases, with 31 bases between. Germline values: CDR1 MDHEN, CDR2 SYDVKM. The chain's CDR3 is CASENHGGNNLAPAYNEQFF. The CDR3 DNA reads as TGTGCCAGCGAGAATCATGGGGGAAACAATTTAGCGCCAGCCTACAATGAGCAGTTCTTC.

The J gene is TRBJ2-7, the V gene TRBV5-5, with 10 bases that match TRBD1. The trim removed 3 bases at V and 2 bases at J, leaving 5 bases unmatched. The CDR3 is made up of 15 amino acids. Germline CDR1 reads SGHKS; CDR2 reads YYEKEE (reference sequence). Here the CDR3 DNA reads TGTGCCAGCAGCTGGACCGGGACAGGGGCCTACGAGCAGTACTTC. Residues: CASSWTGTGAYEQYF.